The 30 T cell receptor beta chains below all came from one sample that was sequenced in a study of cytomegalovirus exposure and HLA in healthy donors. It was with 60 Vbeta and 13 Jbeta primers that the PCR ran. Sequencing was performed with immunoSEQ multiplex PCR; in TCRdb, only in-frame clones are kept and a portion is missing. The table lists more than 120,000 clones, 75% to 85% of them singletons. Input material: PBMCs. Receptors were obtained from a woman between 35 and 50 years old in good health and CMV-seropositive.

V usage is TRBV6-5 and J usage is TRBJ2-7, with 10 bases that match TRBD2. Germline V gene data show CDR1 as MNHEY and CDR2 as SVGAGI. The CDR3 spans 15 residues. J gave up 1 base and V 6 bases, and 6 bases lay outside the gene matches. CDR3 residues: CASRPASGRSYEQYF. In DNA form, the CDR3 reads TGTGCCAGCAGGCCAGCTAGCGGGAGATCCTACGAGCAGTACTTC.

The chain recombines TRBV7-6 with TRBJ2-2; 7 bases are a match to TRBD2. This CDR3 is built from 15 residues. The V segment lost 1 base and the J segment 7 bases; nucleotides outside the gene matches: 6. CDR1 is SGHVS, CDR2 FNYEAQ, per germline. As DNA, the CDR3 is TGTGCCAGCAGCTTAGGGTCTAGCGGAGGCGGGGAGCTGTTTTTT. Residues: CASSLGSSGGGELFF.

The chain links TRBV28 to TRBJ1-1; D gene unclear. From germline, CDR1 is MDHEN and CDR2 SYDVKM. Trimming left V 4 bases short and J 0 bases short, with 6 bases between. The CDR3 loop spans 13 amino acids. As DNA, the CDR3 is TGTGCCAGCAGTTACAGCATGAACACTGAAGCTTTCTTT. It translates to CASSYSMNTEAFF. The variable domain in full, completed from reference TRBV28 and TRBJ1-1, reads DVKVTQSSRYLVKRTGEKVFLECVQDMDHENMFWYRQDPGLGLRLIYFSYDVKMKEKGDIPEGYSVSREKKERFSLILESASTNQTSMYLCASSYSMNTEAFFGQGTRLTVV.

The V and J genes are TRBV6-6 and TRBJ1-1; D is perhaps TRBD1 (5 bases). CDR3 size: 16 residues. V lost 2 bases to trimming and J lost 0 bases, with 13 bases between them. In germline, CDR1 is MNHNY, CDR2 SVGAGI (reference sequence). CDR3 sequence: CASSYPTGGMNTEAFF. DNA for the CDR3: TGTGCCAGCAGTTACCCTACGGGGGGGATGAACACTGAAGCTTTCTTT.

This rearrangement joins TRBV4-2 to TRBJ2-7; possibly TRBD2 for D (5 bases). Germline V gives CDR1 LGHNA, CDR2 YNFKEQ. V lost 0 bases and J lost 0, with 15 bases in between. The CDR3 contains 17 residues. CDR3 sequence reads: CASSQDGSLGVSYEQYF. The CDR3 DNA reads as TGTGCCAGCAGCCAAGATGGGTCATTGGGAGTCTCCTACGAGCAGTACTTC.

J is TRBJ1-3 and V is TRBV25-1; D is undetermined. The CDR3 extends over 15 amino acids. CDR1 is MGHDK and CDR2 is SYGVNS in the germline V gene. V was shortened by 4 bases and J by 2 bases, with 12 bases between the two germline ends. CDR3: CASSGWASTGNTIYF. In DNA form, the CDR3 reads TGTGCCAGCAGTGGTTGGGCCTCTACTGGAAACACCATATATTTT.

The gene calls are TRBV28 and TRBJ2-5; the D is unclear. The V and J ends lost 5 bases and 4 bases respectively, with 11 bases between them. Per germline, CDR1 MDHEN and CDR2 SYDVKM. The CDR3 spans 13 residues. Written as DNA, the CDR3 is TGTGCCAGCAGTCGCGTCGAAAGAGAGACCCAGTACTTC. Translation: CASSRVERETQYF.

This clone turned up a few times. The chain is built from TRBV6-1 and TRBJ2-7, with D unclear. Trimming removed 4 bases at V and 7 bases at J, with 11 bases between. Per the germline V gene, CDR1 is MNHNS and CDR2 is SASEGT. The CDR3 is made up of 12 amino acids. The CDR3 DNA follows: TGTGCCAGCAGTGGACAAGCCGAGGAGCAGTACTTC. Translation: CASSGQAEEQYF.

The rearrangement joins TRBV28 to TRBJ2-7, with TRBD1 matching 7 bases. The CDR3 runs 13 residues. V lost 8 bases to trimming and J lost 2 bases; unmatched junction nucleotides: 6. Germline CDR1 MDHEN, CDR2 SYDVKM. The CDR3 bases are TGTGCCAGCGGTAGGACAGGTCCCTACGAGCAGTACTTC. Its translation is CASGRTGPYEQYF.

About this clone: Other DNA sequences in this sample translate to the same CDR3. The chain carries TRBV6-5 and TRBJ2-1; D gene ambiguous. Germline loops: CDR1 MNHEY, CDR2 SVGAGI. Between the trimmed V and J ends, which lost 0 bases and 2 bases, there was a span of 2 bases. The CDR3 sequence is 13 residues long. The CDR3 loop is CASSYSTYNEQFF. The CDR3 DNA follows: TGTGCCAGCAGTTACTCCACCTACAATGAGCAGTTCTTC.

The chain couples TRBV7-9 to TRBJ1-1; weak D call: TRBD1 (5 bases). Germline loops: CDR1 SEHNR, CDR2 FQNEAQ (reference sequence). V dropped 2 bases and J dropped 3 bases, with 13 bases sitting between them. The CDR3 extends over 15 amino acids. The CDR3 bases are TGTGCCAGCAGCTTATCGGAGGGGTTGGACACTGAAGCTTTCTTT. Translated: CASSLSEGLDTEAFF.

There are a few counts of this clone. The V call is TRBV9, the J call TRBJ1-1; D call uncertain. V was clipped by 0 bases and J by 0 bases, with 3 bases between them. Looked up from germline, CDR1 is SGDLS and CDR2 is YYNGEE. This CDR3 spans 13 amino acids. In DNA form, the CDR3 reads TGTGCCAGCAGCGTAGGTATGAACACTGAAGCTTTCTTT. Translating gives CASSVGMNTEAFF.

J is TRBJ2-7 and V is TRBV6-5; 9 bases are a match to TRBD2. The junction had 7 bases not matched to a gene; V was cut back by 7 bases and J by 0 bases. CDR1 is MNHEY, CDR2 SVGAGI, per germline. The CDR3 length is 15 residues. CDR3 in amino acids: CASTISGSGSYEQYF. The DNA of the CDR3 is TGTGCCAGCACCATTAGCGGGAGCGGCTCCTACGAGCAGTACTTC.

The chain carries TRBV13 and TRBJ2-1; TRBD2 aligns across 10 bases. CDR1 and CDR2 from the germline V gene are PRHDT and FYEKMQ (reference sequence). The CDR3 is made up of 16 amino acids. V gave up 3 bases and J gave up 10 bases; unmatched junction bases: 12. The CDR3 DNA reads TGTGCCAGCAGCTTTGGACTAGCGGCCCCCCTGAGGGAGCAGTTCTTC. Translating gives CASSFGLAAPLREQFF.

The CDR3 nucleotides read TGTGCCAGCAGCCAAAGCGCGGGAGCTGGCGGGGAGCTGTTTTTT. It yields the protein CASSQSAGAGGELFF. V usage is TRBV4-2 and J usage is TRBJ2-2, with 7 bases that match TRBD2. The trim removed 2 bases at V and 7 bases at J, leaving 7 bases unmatched. Germline CDR1 is LGHNA and CDR2 is YNFKEQ. The CDR3 has 15 amino acids.

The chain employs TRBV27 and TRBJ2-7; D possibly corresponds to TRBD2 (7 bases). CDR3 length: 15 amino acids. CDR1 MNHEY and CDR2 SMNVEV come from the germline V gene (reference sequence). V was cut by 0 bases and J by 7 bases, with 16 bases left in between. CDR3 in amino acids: CASSLSIGRGGEQYF. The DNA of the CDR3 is TGTGCCAGCAGTTTATCGATAGGGAGGGGGGGGGAGCAGTACTTC.

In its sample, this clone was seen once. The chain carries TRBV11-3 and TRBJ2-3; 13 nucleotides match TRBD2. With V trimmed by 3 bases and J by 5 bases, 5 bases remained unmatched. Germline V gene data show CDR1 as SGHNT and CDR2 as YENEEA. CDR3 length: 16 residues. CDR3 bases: TGTGCCAGCAGCTTGACTAGCGGGAGGTCAGGAGATACGCAGTATTTT. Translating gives CASSLTSGRSGDTQYF.

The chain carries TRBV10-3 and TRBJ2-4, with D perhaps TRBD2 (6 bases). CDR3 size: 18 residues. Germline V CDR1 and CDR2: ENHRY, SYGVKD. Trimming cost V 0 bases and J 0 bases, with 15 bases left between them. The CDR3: CAISESPVAVIAKNIQYF. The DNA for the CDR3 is TGTGCCATCAGTGAGTCTCCGGTAGCGGTAATAGCCAAAAACATTCAGTACTTC.

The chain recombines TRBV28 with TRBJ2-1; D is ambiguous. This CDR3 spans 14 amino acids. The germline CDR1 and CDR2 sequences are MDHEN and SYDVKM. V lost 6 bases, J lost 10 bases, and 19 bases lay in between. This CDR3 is CASRLLPDTLEQFF. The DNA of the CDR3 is TGTGCCAGCAGACTCCTCCCCGACACCCTAGAGCAGTTCTTC.

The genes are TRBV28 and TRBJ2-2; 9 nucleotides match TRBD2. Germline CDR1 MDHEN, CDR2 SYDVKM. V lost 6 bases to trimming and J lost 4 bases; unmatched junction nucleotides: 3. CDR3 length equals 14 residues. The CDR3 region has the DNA TGTGCCAGCAGCAGACTAGCGGTCACCGGGGAGCTGTTTTTT. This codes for CASSRLAVTGELFF.

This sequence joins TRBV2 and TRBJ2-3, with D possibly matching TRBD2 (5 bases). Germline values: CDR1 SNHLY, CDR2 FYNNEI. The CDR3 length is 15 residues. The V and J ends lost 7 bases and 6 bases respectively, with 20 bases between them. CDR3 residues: CASMGWRTHTDTQYF. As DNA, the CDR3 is TGTGCCAGCATGGGTTGGAGGACCCACACTGATACGCAGTATTTT.

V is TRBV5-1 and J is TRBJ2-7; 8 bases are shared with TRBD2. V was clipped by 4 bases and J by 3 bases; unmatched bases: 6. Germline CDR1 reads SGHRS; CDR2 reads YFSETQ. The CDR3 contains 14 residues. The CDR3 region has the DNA TGCGCCAGCAGCCAGGGACTAGGGAGCTACGAGCAGTACTTC. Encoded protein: CASSQGLGSYEQYF.

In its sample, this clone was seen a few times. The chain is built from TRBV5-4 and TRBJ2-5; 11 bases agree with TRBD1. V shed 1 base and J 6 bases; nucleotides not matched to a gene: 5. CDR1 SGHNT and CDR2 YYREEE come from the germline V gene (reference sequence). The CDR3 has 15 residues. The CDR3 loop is CASSLPGQGVQTQYF. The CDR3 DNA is TGTGCCAGCAGCTTGCCGGGACAGGGGGTACAGACCCAGTACTTC.

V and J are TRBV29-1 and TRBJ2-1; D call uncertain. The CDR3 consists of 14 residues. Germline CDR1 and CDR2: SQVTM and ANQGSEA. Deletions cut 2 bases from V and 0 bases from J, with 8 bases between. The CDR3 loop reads CSVEPSFSYNEQFF. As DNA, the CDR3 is TGCAGCGTTGAACCTAGTTTCTCCTACAATGAGCAGTTCTTC.

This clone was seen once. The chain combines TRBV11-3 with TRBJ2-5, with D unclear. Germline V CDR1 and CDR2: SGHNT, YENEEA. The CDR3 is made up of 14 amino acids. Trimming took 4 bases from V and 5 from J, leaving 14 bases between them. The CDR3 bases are TGTGCCAGCAGCTATCAGTTTGGTTCCGAGACCCAGTACTTC. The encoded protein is CASSYQFGSETQYF.

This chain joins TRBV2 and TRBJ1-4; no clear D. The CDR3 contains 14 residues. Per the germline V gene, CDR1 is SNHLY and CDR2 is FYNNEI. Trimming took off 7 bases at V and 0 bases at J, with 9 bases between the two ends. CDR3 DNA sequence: TGTGCCAGCACCCTCTCCGCAACTAATGAAAAACTGTTTTTT. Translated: CASTLSATNEKLFF.

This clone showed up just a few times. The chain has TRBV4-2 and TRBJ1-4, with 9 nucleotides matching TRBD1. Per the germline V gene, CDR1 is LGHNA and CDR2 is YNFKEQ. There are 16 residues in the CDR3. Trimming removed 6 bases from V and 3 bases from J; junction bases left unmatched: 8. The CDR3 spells CASRLDRGNPNEKLFF. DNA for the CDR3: TGTGCCAGCAGACTCGACAGGGGGAATCCTAATGAAAAACTGTTTTTT.

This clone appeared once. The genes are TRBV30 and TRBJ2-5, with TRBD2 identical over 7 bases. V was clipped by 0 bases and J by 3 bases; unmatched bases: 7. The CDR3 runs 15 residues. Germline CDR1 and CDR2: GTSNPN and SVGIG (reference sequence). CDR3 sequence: CAWSVASGYKETQYF. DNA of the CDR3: TGTGCCTGGAGTGTGGCTAGCGGCTACAAAGAGACCCAGTACTTC.

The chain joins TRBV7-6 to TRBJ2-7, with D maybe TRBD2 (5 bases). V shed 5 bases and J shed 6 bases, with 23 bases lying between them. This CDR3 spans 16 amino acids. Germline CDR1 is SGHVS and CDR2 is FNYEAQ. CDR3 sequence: CASSPLGREAPGEQYF. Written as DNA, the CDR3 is TGTGCCAGCAGCCCCTTAGGACGGGAAGCTCCCGGCGAGCAGTACTTC.

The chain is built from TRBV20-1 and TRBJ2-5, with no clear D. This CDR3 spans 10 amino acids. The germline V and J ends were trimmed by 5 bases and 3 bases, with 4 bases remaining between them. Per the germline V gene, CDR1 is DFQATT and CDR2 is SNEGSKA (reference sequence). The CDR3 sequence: CSALKETQYF. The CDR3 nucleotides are TGCAGTGCTTTAAAAGAGACCCAGTACTTC.